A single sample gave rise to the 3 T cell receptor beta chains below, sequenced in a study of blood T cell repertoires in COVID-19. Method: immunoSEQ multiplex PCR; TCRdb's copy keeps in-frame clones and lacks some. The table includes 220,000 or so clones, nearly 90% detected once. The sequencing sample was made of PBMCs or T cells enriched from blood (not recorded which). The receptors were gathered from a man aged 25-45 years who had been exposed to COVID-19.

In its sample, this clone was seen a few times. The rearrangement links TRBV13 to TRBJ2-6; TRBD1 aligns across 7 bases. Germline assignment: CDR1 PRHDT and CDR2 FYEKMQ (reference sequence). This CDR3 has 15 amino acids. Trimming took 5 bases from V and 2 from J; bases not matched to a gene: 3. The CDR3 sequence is CASSLDRAGANVLTF. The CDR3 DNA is TGTGCCAGCAGCCTCGACAGGGCTGGGGCCAACGTCCTGACTTTC.

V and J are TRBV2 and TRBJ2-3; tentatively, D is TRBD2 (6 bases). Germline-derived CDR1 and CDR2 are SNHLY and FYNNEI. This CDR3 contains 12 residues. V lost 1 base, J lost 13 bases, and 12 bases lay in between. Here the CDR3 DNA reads TGTGCCAGCAGTGAAGTGGGGACTTGGGAGTATTTT. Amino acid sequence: CASSEVGTWEYF.

This CDR3 is CASSQALLNTEAFF. The CDR3 DNA reads TGCGCCAGCAGCCAAGCTCTACTGAACACTGAAGCTTTCTTT. The chain employs TRBV4-3 and TRBJ1-1; D is ambiguous. This CDR3 is 14 amino acids long. Trimming took off 1 base at V and 0 bases at J, with 6 bases between the two ends. From germline, CDR1 is LGHNA and CDR2 YSLEER.